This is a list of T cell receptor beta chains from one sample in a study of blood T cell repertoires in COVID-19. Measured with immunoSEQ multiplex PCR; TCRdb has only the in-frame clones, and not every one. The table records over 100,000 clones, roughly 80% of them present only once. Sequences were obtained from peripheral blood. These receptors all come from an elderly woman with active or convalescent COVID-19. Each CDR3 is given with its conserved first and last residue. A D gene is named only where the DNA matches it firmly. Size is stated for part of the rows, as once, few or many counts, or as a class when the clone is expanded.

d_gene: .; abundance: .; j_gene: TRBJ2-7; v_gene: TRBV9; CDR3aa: CASSSQGSLYEQYF; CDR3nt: TGTGCCAGCAGCTCCCAGGGTTCGCTCTACGAGCAGTACTTC
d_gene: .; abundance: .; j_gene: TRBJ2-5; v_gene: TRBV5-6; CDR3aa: CASSSFRGQQETQYF; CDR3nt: TGTGCCAGCAGCTCGTTCAGGGGACAACAAGAGACCCAGTACTTC
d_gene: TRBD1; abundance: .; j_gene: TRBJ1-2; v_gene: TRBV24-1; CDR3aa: CATSANDRVRGYTF; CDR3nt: TGTGCCACCAGTGCTAACGACAGGGTGCGCGGCTACACCTTC
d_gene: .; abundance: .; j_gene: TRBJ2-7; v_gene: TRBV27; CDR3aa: CASSPSLARPPYEQYF; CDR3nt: TGTGCCAGCAGCCCTTCTTTAGCCCGTCCCCCCTACGAGCAGTACTTC
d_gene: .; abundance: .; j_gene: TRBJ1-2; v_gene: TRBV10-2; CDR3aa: CASTPTGINYGYTF; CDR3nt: TGCGCCAGCACCCCAACAGGGATCAACTATGGCTACACCTTC
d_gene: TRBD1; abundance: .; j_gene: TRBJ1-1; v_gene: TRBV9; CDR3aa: CASSVEAGQGTEAFF; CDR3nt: TGTGCCAGCAGCGTAGAGGCCGGACAGGGCACTGAAGCTTTCTTT
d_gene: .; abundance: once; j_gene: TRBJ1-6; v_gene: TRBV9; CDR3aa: CASSPLGQNNSPLHF; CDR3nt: TGTGCCAGCAGCCCCCTAGGACAGAATAATTCACCCCTCCACTTT
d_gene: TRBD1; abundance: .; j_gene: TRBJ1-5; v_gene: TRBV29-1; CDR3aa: CSARQGFNQPQHF; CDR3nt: TGCAGCGCCAGACAGGGTTTCAATCAGCCCCAGCATTTT
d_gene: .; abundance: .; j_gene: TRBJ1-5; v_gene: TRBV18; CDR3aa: CASSLGGTVNQPQHF; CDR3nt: TGTGCCAGCTCCCTAGGGGGAACAGTGAATCAGCCCCAGCATTTT
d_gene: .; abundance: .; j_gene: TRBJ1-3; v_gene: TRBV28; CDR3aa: CASSLPRQAPGNTIYF; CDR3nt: TGTGCCAGCAGCCTACCGCGACAGGCCCCTGGAAACACCATATATTTT
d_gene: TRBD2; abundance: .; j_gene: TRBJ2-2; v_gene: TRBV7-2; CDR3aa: CASSLEASGRSPTGELFF; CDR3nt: TGTGCCAGCAGCTTAGAGGCTAGCGGGAGGAGCCCCACCGGGGAGCTGTTTTTT
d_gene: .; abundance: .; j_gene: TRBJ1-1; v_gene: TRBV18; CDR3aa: CASSSSTGSAEAFF; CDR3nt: TGTGCCAGCTCCTCGTCGACAGGAAGTGCTGAAGCTTTCTTT
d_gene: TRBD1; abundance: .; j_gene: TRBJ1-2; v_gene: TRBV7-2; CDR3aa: CASSLLRTGLGGYTF; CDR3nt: TGTGCCAGCAGCTTACTACGGACAGGTTTAGGTGGCTACACCTTC
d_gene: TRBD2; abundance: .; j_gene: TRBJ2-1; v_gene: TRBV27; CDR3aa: CASSPYPAGLAARNEQFF; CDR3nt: TGTGCCAGCAGTCCTTACCCCGCCGGACTAGCGGCCCGCAATGAGCAGTTCTTC
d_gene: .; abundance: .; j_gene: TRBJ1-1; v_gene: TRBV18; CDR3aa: CASSKDRNTEAFF; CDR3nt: TGTGCCAGCTCAAAGGACAGAAACACTGAAGCTTTCTTT
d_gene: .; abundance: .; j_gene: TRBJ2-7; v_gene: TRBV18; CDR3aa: CASSRAGGGYEQYF; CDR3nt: TGTGCCAGCTCACGAGCGGGTGGGGGGTACGAGCAGTACTTC
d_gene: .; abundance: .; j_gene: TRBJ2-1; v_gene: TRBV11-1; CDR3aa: CASSFSSYNEQFF; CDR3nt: TGTGCCAGCAGCTTTAGCTCCTACAATGAGCAGTTCTTC
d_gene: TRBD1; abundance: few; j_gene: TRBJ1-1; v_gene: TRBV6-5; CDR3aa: CASIRQGKTEAFF; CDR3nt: TGTGCCAGCATCCGACAGGGTAAAACTGAAGCTTTCTTT
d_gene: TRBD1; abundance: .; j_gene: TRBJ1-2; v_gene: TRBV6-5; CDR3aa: CASRDGQGANYGYTF; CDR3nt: TGTGCCAGCAGGGACGGACAGGGGGCGAACTATGGCTACACCTTC
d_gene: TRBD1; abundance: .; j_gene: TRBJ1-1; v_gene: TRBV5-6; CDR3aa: CASTKTGGVTEAFF; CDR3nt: TGTGCCAGCACCAAGACAGGGGGAGTCACTGAAGCTTTCTTT
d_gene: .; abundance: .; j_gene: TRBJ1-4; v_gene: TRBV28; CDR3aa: CASRSGFLFEKLFF; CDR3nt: TGTGCCAGCAGATCCGGGTTCTTATTTGAAAAACTGTTTTTT
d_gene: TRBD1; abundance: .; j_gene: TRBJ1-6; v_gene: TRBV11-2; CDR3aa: CASSNLGKGASYNSPLHF; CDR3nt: TGTGCCAGCAGCAATCTGGGCAAGGGGGCGTCCTATAATTCACCCCTCCACTTT
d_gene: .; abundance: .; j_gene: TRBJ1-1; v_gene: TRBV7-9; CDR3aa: CASSLAGSAGTEAFF; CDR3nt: TGTGCCAGCAGCTTAGCAGGATCAGCGGGGACTGAAGCTTTCTTT
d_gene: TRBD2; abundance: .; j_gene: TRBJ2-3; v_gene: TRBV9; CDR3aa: CASSVEGGAGGLRDTQYF; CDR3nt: TGTGCCAGCAGCGTAGAAGGAGGAGCGGGGGGGCTCAGAGATACGCAGTATTTT
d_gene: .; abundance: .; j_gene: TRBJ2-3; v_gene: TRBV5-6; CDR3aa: CASSLGVPSFADTQYF; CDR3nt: TGTGCCAGCAGCTTGGGTGTCCCTAGCTTCGCAGATACGCAGTATTTT
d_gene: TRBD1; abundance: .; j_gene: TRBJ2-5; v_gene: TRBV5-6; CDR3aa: CASSLVQGVRWETQYF; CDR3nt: TGTGCCAGCAGCTTGGTACAGGGGGTTCGATGGGAGACCCAGTACTTC
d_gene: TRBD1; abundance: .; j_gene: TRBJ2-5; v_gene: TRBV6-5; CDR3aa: CASSRSQGARETQYF; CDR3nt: TGTGCCAGCAGTCGGTCACAGGGGGCGCGTGAGACCCAGTACTTC
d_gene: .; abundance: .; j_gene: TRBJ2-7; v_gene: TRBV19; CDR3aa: CASSMAGESSYEQYF; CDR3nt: TGTGCCAGTAGTATGGCTGGAGAGAGCTCCTACGAGCAGTACTTC
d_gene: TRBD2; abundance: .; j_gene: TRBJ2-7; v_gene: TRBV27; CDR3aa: CASTPIRGGFYEQYF; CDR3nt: TGTGCCAGCACCCCGATTCGGGGGGGCTTCTACGAGCAGTACTTC
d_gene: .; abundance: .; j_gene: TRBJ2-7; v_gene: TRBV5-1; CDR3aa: CASSFRGGSYEQYF; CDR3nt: TGCGCCAGCAGCTTTAGGGGGGGATCCTACGAGCAGTACTTC
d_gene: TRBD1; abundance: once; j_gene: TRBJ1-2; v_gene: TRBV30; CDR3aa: CAWSIPSGTVKGYTF; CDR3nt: TGTGCCTGGAGTATCCCATCCGGGACAGTGAAAGGCTACACCTTC
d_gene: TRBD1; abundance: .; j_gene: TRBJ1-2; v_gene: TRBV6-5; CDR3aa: CASSYSWQGGGYTF; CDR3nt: TGTGCCAGCAGTTACTCGTGGCAGGGGGGAGGCTACACCTTC
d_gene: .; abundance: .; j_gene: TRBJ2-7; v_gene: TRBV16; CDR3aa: CASSQVAPGPYEQYF; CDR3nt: TGTGCCAGCAGTCAGGTAGCGCCGGGCCCCTACGAGCAGTACTTC
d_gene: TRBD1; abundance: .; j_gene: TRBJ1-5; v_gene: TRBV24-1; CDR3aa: CATSKTGPGQPQHF; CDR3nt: TGTGCCACCTCCAAGACAGGGCCGGGGCAGCCCCAGCATTTT